This T cell receptor (beta chain) was sequenced for a study of T-cell memory formation after mild COVID-19. CDR3 length equals 13 residues. One entry per CDR3 protein results from TCRdb running MiXCR on the 5' RACE reads. The sample has 500,000 to 600,000 distinct CDR3 sequences; about a sixth are singletons. This clonotype was counted a few times. The V and J genes are TRBV21-1 and TRBJ1-5; the tabulated D call, TRBD1, remains unverified against the DNA. TRBV21-1 is labeled a pseudogene. The clonotype was recovered from an adult woman who had mild COVID-19 (a few samples of this study predate the infection). Cell type and time point are not known. What was sequenced was PBMCs or a T cell subset sorted from them (not recorded which). The chain's CDR3 is CALPRRGNQPQHF. CDR3 bases: TGTGCCCTCCCCCGTCGAGGGAATCAGCCCCAGCATTTT.